This T cell receptor (beta chain) was profiled in a study of cytomegalovirus exposure and HLA in healthy donors (dated by TCRdb to between 2016 and 2019). With regard to the full study: According to an earlier analysis of 450 to 650 of the donors, 150 million to 200 million T cells yielded 117 million unique TCR beta sequences and approximately 300 Gb of sequence data. An early release that covered some 630 HLA-typed donors contained approximately 300 gigabases of sequencing data and tens of millions of unique TCR sequences. Of the 300 to 450 genotyped donors, 65% to 90% fell in the genetic ancestry cluster associated with self-reported Caucasian donors. The study was designed to test whether signatures of past pathogen exposure could be identified by cataloging public T cell receptors. The study profiled the T cell repertoires of approximately 700 subjects by immunosequencing and related them to cytomegalovirus serostatus. In addition to the first cohort of 666 subjects, a separate validation cohort of 100 to 150 different subjects was used. High-throughput TCR immunosequencing, statistical association of individual TCRs with disease status, and machine learning were combined to predict cytomegalovirus infection status. In a later analysis, previously published TCR beta repertoires from several hundred donors were re-analyzed and high-resolution HLA genotyping was added so that TCR occurrence patterns could be studied. Rather than drawing on any new phenotypic data, the later analysis identified candidate immune exposures from TCR beta sequences and the way those sequences occurred across donors. To decide whether each TCR beta V gene segment behaved as functional or pseudogenic, an earlier analysis of some 540 of the donors relied on high-throughput TCR beta sequencing. Donor age, sex, ethnicity and CMV serostatus were compiled alongside the repertoire data. A later genetic analysis used genome-wide SNP genotypes for about 55% of the 666 donors, treating that subset as a discovery cohort. All discovery cohort repertoires had been generated on a single sequencing platform. HLA typing included class I and class II loci at four-digit resolution. Typing coverage varied by locus: roughly 620-630 donors for A, B, C, DRB1 and DQB1; under 550 for DQA1; about 570 for DPA1; some 470 for DPB1. Four to six DR-DQ haplotypes were handled as single units for association and clustering, since linkage in the cohort was strong. Among roughly 400 genotyped donors of the cohort, an average of around 240,000 unique TCR beta nucleotide sequences were sequenced per donor, 15% to 20% of them non-productive. Results the study describes overall, beyond this receptor: Across donors, most TCR sequences were observed very rarely, whereas some public TCRs were present in many individuals. It was suggested by the authors that the approach could potentially be generalized to other disease states and immunological phenotypes. For the cohort, immune exposure information was limited to CMV serostatus. In a later analysis, HLA-associated TCR beta chains were found to be more clonally expanded and to have lower generation probabilities than equally common non-associated chains. In a later analysis, TCR association rates were found to vary across HLA loci, with the most associated TCRs seen for DRB1 alleles and the fewest for HLA-C alleles. Compared with the roughly 710-donor mean, donors in an Asian-associated ancestry cluster had fewer N-insertions in productive TCRs, according to a later genetic analysis. Only TCR beta chains were sequenced in this cohort, and the absence of alpha or paired-chain data limited detectable features. Specific HLA alleles were associated with 15,000 to 20,000 TCR beta sequences at a false discovery rate of 0.05 in a later analysis. A later analysis reported that several top co-occurrence clusters appeared linked to parvovirus B19, influenza, CMV and Epstein-Barr virus. Because counts were too low, about 18 rarely observed V segments, including chromosome 9 orphons, were left out of the earlier analysis of about 500 of the donors. HLA typing was unavailable for some donors at each locus, so association tests used only the typed subset. Cytomegalovirus status was reported to be diagnosed by the classifier with high specificity and sensitivity in both the original and validation cohorts. Linkage disequilibrium might explain the correlated functional status among segregating V segments, but an unknown experimental factor could not be excluded. The presence/absence analyses assumed that sequencing depth was roughly uniform across donors, and that assumption may not be true. Three of the identified cytomegalovirus-associated TCR beta chains were confirmed in vitro to be specific for cytomegalovirus antigens. The sequencing pipeline was judged likely to have produced a cluster of highly shared sequence variants as a technical artifact. A further reported finding was that TCR beta sequences accurately predicted the HLA-A and HLA-B alleles for most subjects in the first cohort. Because the 87-base-pair reads could not distinguish some IMGT-functional V segments, including TRBV6-2 and TRBV6-3, those segments were excluded. Strong co-occurrence of HLA alleles, especially DR and DQ, made assigning TCR associations to individual alleles difficult. An association between a missense DCLRE1C variant and V-gene and J-gene trimming of TCR beta chains was found in a later genetic analysis and replicated in an independent cohort. Most CMV-associated TCR beta chains appeared to be HLA-restricted in a later analysis, and the HLA associations seemed to be driven largely by CMV exposure. A total of fewer than 200 TCR beta chains were listed by the study as associated with cytomegalovirus. In an earlier analysis of 450 to 750 of the donors, most TCR beta V segments appeared in productive rearrangements about 90% or about 30% of the time, broadly matching IMGT annotations.

Regarding this clone: No antigen is known for it. One base away there is no much larger clone; base qualities are not given.

V is shortened by 3 bases, J by 5 bases, and the region joining them spans 16 bases. The germline V gene specifies SQVTM as CDR1 and ANQGSEA as CDR2. The CDR3 runs 14 residues from the cysteine to the phenylalanine. The entry retains the CDR3 DNA only, 42 bases that are in frame from base 1. Libraries were constructed by the immunoSEQ multiplex PCR assay. For the multiplex PCR, a mixture combining 60 forward primers for TCR Vbeta segments and 13 reverse primers for TCR Jbeta segments was used. A multiplex PCR assay on genomic DNA amplified the CDR3 region of rearranged TCR beta genes. The amplified TCR beta libraries were sequenced on the Illumina HiSeq System as 87-base-pair reads. Processing in the source paper ran as follows. In a later analysis, 77 million or so unique TCR beta chains were counted across the roughly 700 repertoires, and roughly 9.9 million of these chains were shared by at least two donors. To remove PCR and sequencing errors, raw reads were error-corrected and collapsed into unique sequences using a nearest-neighbor algorithm that merged closely related sequences. V, D and J gene segments were assigned by aligning CDR3 sequences to IMGT reference sequences. For a sequence to be retained, at least a six-nucleotide match to both a V gene segment and a J gene segment was required. A rearrangement was called productive if the CDR3 had no stop codons and remained in frame with V and J, and every other rearrangement was called non-productive. Following IMGT convention, CDR3 was defined as the stretch from the second conserved V-encoded cysteine to the conserved J-encoded phenylalanine. In an earlier analysis of around 640 of the donors, sequences lacking an unambiguous match to a single V gene segment were excluded. An earlier analysis of 587 of the donors called V segments functional above 56.7% productive rearrangements and segregating when the between-donor standard deviation exceeded 5%. A statistical classification framework was built to diagnose cytomegalovirus status from the catalog of TCR beta chain sequences. In a later analysis, V and J genes were assigned by comparing TCR nucleotide sequences against IMGT/GENE-DB human TR gene sequences. In a later analysis, CDR3 sequences and most-parsimonious VDJ recombination scenarios were assigned using the TCRdist pipeline. A later analysis defined each TCR beta chain by its CDR3 amino acid sequence plus V-gene family, and excluded reads lacking a unique V-gene family. To address suspected cross-contamination and a sequencing artifact, a later analysis removed roughly 580 highly shared, low-generation-probability nucleotide sequences. A later analysis calculated a clonal expansion index for each public chain from normalized within-repertoire ranks of inferred template counts. Generation probabilities in a later analysis came from a VDJ recombination model fitted to out-of-frame rearrangements, and those results were checked against IGoR. In a later analysis, hypergeometric tests were used to score TCR-TCR, TCR-HLA and TCR-CMV co-occurrence, with a repertoire-size bias correction applied to TCR pairs. A later analysis estimated false discovery rates by permuting HLA or CMV assignments 20 times. In a later analysis, co-occurring TCRs were grouped with DBSCAN, and TCRdist sequence similarity was added when clustering was performed within HLA-allele-positive subsets. Repertoires with fewer than 30,000 or more than 120,000 public chains were left out of co-occurrence clustering, as were several repertoires with anomalous nucleotide sharing. Drawn from immuneACCESS, this table holds only the in-frame rearrangements with V and J called that TCRdb kept. Clones are partly lost; checked studies trace under half to an unresolved V gene and leave the rest unexplained. Clone size and the V and J calls come from that table; the DNA yielded D and trimming. This sample comprises 120,000 to 150,000 clones, approximately 70% of them detected only once. Clones ranked in the top ten supply roughly 1.7% of the sample.

The cohort was made up of 650 to 700 healthy bone marrow donors. At the time of sampling, every cohort member was nominally healthy, though immune exposures that went unrecorded were likely present. The donor tested CMV seronegative and was one of the 352 seronegative cohort members. A peripheral blood sample was provided by each donor, and peripheral blood mononuclear cells were used for TCR beta sequencing. The Qiagen DNeasy Blood Extraction Kit was used to extract genomic DNA from the blood cell samples. Recombination joined TRBV29-1 with TRBJ2-5, and possibly TRBD2, on 7 matching bases. The source is a woman aged 18-29 years in good health and CMV-seronegative. Sample: PBMCs. This receptor carries the CDR3 CSVEAGAGVETQYF. The sequence in DNA is TGCAGCGTTGAGGCGGGGGCTGGGGTCGAGACCCAGTACTTC.